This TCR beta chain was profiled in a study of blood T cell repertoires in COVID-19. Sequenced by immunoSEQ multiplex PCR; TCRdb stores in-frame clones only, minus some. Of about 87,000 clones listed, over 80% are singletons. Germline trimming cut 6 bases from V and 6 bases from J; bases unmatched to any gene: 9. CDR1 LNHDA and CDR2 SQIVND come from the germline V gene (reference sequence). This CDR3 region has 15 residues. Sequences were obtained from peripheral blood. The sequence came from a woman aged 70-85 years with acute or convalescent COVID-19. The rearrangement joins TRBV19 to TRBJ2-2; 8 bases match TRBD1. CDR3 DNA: TGTGCCAGTAGAACCGGGACAGGTGCCCCCGGGGAGCTGTTTTTT. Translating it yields CASRTGTGAPGELFF.